These 18 T cell receptor beta chains share one sample of origin, sequenced in a study of response to subunit inactivated influenza vaccine. TCRdb re-called the RT-PCR reads through MiXCR, storing one row per CDR3 protein. The repertoire holds fewer than 700,000 distinct CDR3 sequences, 13% seen once, with around 14% in the top ten. The sequenced sample was PBMCs from blood, obtained more than 35 days after vaccination. These TCRs come from a man aged 45-60 years who received an inactivated influenza vaccine.

This clonotype was seen repeatedly, ten times or more. V usage is TRBV28 and J usage is TRBJ2-1, with D tentatively TRBD2 (6 bases). V dropped 1 base and J dropped 5 bases, with 12 bases sitting between them. The germline V gene has CDR1 MDHEN and CDR2 SYDVKM. The CDR3 length is 15 residues. CDR3 coding DNA: TGTGCCAGCAGTTTATTGGGCGGAGGGGACAATGAGCAGTTCTTC. Amino acid sequence: CASSLLGGGDNEQFF.

This clonotype was counted ten times or more. The chain joins TRBV6-1 to TRBJ1-6, with 10 bases identical to TRBD1. V lost 4 bases, J lost 11 bases, and 8 bases stayed unmatched. CDR1 and CDR2 (germline): MNHNS, SASEGT. The length of the CDR3 is 15 residues. The CDR3 is CASSVTGTGETPLHF. Here the CDR3 DNA reads TGTGCCAGCAGTGTCACCGGGACAGGGGAGACACCCCTCCACTTT.

Turning to this clonotype: Relative to the germline gene, one junction end is altered; a read error may explain this. The V call is TRBV20-1, the J call TRBJ2-3, with 10 positions matching TRBD2. Looked up from germline, CDR1 is DFQATT and CDR2 is SNEGSKA (reference sequence). This CDR3 comprises 16 residues. CDR3 bases: TGCTGTGCTGGGGATCCGGCTAGCGGGAGCTTAGATACGCAGTATTTT. It specifies CCAGDPASGSLDTQYF.

This clonotype was seen ten or more times. The chain has TRBV10-3 and TRBJ2-1; the D gene could be TRBD1 or TRBD2 (6 bases each). Trimming stripped 10 bases from V and 1 base from J, with 14 bases between. The CDR3 is 14 amino acids. Germline CDR1 reads ENHRY; CDR2 reads SYGVKD. The CDR3 DNA is TGTGCCACACATCAGGGGACTTCCTACAATGAGCAGTTCTTC. It is translated as CATHQGTSYNEQFF.

This clonotype was found a few times. The chain employs TRBV12-3 or TRBV12-4 and TRBJ2-2; 9 bases are shared with TRBD2. The CDR3 loop spans 17 amino acids. Trimming at V came to 3 bases and at J to 4 bases, leaving 9 bases not matched to a gene. CDR3 bases: TGTGCCAGCAGTTTTCACGCGAGCGGGAGGATCACCGGGGAGCTGTTTTTT. Translated: CASSFHASGRITGELFF.

At least ten counts were recorded for this clonotype. The chain has TRBV27 and TRBJ1-1; 11 positions match TRBD1. CDR3 size: 16 residues. In germline, CDR1 is MNHEY, CDR2 SMNVEV (reference sequence). V lost 5 bases, J lost 5 bases, and 10 bases stayed unmatched. CDR3 coding DNA: TGTGCCAGCAGTCCCTGGACAGGGGGCGAGAGGACTGAAGCTTTCTTT. As protein: CASSPWTGGERTEAFF.

This clonotype has just a few counts. The chain combines TRBV12-5 with TRBJ2-7; D could derive from TRBD1 or TRBD2 (5 bases each). CDR3 size: 13 residues. Germline CDR1 reads LGHNT; CDR2 reads FRNRAP. The germline V and J ends were trimmed by 6 bases and 0 bases, with 9 bases remaining between them. CDR3 sequence (DNA): TGTGCTAGTGGCAGGGACGGCTCCTACGAGCAGTACTTC. Amino acids: CASGRDGSYEQYF.

J is TRBJ1-2 and V is TRBV5-1; a weak D match, TRBD1 (5 bases). There are 15 residues in the CDR3. Trimming removed 0 bases at V and 2 bases at J, with 11 bases between. Germline CDR1 reads SGHRS; CDR2 reads YFSETQ. The CDR3: CASSLGAGSNYGYTF. CDR3 sequence (DNA): TGCGCCAGCAGCTTGGGCGCAGGGTCAAACTATGGCTACACCTTC.

This clonotype was picked up a small number of times. This chain connects TRBV6-1 to TRBJ2-2; possibly TRBD2 for D (6 bases). The CDR3 extends over 16 amino acids. CDR1 and CDR2 (germline): MNHNS, SASEGT. Trimming shortened V by 7 bases and J by 0 bases, and 15 bases separated the two germline ends. CDR3 sequence reads: CASIPRDSPNTGELFF. The CDR3 DNA sequence: TGTGCCAGCATACCCCGGGACTCCCCGAACACCGGGGAGCTGTTTTTT.

V gene TRBV12-3 or TRBV12-4 combines with J gene TRBJ1-6, with D uncertain. V shed 6 bases and J shed 6 bases, with 15 bases lying between them. This CDR3 is built from 15 residues. CDR3 sequence reads: CASRLIGILNSPLHF. Here the CDR3 DNA reads TGTGCCAGCAGGCTAATCGGGATTCTTAATTCACCCCTCCACTTT.

The table lists this clonotype with a few counts. The chain carries TRBV14 and TRBJ2-1; TRBD1 agrees at 9 bases. The CDR3 sequence is 15 residues long. V lost 8 bases, J lost 5 bases, and 10 bases stayed unmatched. Germline CDR1 is SGHDN and CDR2 is FVKESK. For the CDR3, the DNA is TGTGCCAGCGCCGGTCCCGGGACAGGGAACAATGAGCAGTTCTTC. It specifies CASAGPGTGNNEQFF.

This clonotype occurred a few times. The chain carries TRBV10-3 and TRBJ2-2, with no clear D. This CDR3 comprises 14 residues. The germline V gene has CDR1 ENHRY and CDR2 SYGVKD. V gave up 8 bases and J gave up 5 bases, with 15 bases separating them. As DNA, the CDR3 is TGTGCCATCGCCCTCAGCCCGGGTACCGGGGAGCTGTTTTTT. Amino acids: CAIALSPGTGELFF.

This clonotype was picked up many times. The chain employs TRBV11-2 and TRBJ2-5, with unresolved D. The length of the CDR3 is 12 residues. Germline CDR1 reads SGHAT; CDR2 reads FQNNGV. With 0 bases removed from V and 7 bases from J, the gap between germline ends came to 6 bases. The CDR3 DNA follows: TGTGCCAGCAGCTTAGAGTTGGGGACCCAGTACTTC. Its protein product is CASSLELGTQYF.

The sample holds a few counts of this clonotype. The J gene is TRBJ2-2, the V gene TRBV11-1; D might be TRBD1 or TRBD2, each matching 5 bases. V was cut by 3 bases and J by 3 bases, with 20 bases left in between. Germline values: CDR1 SGHAT, CDR2 FQDESV (reference sequence). The CDR3 is made up of 18 amino acids. This chain's CDR3 is CASSLSRWNGGYTGELFF. CDR3 nucleotides: TGTGCCAGCAGCTTGTCCCGGTGGAATGGGGGATACACCGGGGAGCTGTTTTTT.

The chain combines TRBV11-2 with TRBJ2-7; D remains unclear. From germline, CDR1 is SGHAT and CDR2 FQNNGV. Trimming left V 1 base short and J 2 bases short, with 12 bases between. The length of the CDR3 is 15 residues. CDR3 in DNA: TGTGCCAGCAGCTTAGCCAGGATGTCACCCTACGAGCAGTACTTC. Translation gives CASSLARMSPYEQYF. Drawing the rest from reference TRBV11-2 and TRBJ2-7, the complete variable domain is EAGVAQSPRYKIIEKRQSVAFWCNPISGHATLYWYQQILGQGPKLLIQFQNNGVVDDSQLPKDRFSAERLKGVDSTLKIQPAKLEDSAVYLCASSLARMSPYEQYFGPGTRLTVT.

The chain employs TRBV29-1 and TRBJ1-1; 7 nucleotides line up with TRBD1. The V and J ends lost 5 bases and 0 bases, in that order; junction bases with no gene match: 3. This CDR3 contains 13 residues. Germline CDR1 reads SQVTM; CDR2 reads ANQGSEA. CDR3 sequence: CSVKTGMNTEAFF. The CDR3 DNA sequence: TGCAGCGTTAAGACAGGGATGAACACTGAAGCTTTCTTT.

The chain uses TRBV6-2 or TRBV6-3 and TRBJ2-2, with D uncertain. CDR1 and CDR2 (germline): MNHEY, SVGEGT. CDR3 length equals 18 residues. Trimming took 5 bases from V and 6 from J, leaving 25 bases between them. CDR3 bases: TGTGCCAGCAGTACTGCCCTCTTTTGGTCACAAGCCCCCGGGGAGCTGTTTTTT. This sequence encodes CASSTALFWSQAPGELFF.

This clonotype came up a few times. The DNA of the CDR3 is TGTGCCAGCAGCATTAGCGGGGGGACGACCTACGAGCAGTACTTC. As protein: CASSISGGTTYEQYF. The chain recombines TRBV7-8 with TRBJ2-7; 10 positions agree with TRBD2. The CDR3 length is 15 residues. Per germline, CDR1 SGHVS and CDR2 FQNEAQ. V dropped 5 bases and J dropped 2; count of bases not matched to a gene: 6.